Included here is one TCR beta chain sequence, with context. About 200 ng DNA, 30,000 or so T cell genomes, went into each sorted-subset replicate PCR. The table came from immunoSEQ multiplex PCR; TCRdb's copy has only in-frame clones and leaves some out. The repertoire holds more than 2 million clones, with approximately 94% as singletons. The CDR3 covers 14 residues. Deletions cut 6 bases from V and 2 bases from J, with 11 bases between. CDR1 is MGHDK, CDR2 SYGVNS, per germline. This sample was included in a study of shared clonotypes between healthy human individuals. Every donor was a Caucasian adult from Nashville, Tennessee.

The chain is built from TRBV25-1 and TRBJ1-3; tentative D call: TRBD1 (5 bases). This sequence originates from a man between 18 and 35 years old in good health. The sample was naive CD4+ T cells sorted from blood. The subset: CD45RA+ positively selected. The DNA for the CDR3 is TGTGCCAGCAGACCGACAGCTACTGGAAACACCATATATTTT. Its translation is CASRPTATGNTIYF.